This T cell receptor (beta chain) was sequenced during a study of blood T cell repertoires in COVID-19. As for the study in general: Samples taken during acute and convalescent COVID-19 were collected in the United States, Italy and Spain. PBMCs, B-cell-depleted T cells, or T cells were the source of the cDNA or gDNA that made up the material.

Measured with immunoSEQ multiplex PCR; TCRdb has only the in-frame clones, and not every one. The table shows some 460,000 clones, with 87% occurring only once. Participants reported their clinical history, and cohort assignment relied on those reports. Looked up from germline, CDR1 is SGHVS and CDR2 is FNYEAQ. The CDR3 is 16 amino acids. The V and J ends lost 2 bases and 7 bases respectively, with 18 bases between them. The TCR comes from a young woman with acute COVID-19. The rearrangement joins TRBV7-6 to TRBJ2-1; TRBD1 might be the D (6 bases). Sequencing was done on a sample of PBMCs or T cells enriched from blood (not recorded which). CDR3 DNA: TGTGCCAGCAGCTTACTACCCGGGACACCCCGGAATGAGCAGTTCTTC. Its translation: CASSLLPGTPRNEQFF.